The 15 T cell receptor beta chains below all came from one sample that was sequenced in a study of human T cells and chemical hapten exposure (dated by TCRdb to the early 2020s). The sample's time point label is to be understood as: patch test 1, 2 weeks after DPC sensitization. The sample's treatment or condition label, decoded: therapeutic diphenylcyclopropenone sensitization with weekly scalp DPC. Library method: RACE. Sequencing instrument: NextSeq 500. TCRdb ran its own pipeline on the public reads, namely fastp trimming at Q25 and MiXCR clone calling, and kept in-frame beta chains. Each entry is one CDR3 protein sequence, shown with its most common DNA and genes. Within this sample are some 94,000 distinct CDR3 sequences, with approximately 13% of them counted one time only. The ten biggest clones cover 2% to 2.5% of the sample. The sample was whole blood, taken in connection with sensitization to the hapten diphenylcyclopropenone (DPC). Receptors originate from a woman between 35 and 50 years old with alopecia areata. Some clones in this sample may be carry-over from other donors' samples.

This clonotype has only a few counts. The chain uses TRBV18 and TRBJ1-1; tentatively, D is TRBD1 (5 bases). This CDR3 is 12 amino acids long. The ends were cut back, 2 bases at V and 7 bases at J, with 8 bases in the middle. Germline V lookup: CDR1 KGHSH, CDR2 LQKENI. CDR3 nucleotides: TGTGCCAGCTCACCAGGGGCGGGTGAAGCTTTCTTT. It codes for CASSPGAGEAFF.

V gene TRBV6-5 combines with J gene TRBJ1-4; D remains ambiguous. Trimming removed 5 bases from V and 10 bases from J, with 11 bases in between. This CDR3 has 12 residues. In germline, CDR1 is MNHEY, CDR2 SVGAGI. CDR3 bases: TGTGCCAGCAGTGCCGAGCTGGGAAAACTGTTTTTT. Residues: CASSAELGKLFF.

This clonotype was detected a few times. The V call is TRBV28, the J call TRBJ2-7; 7 bases are a match to TRBD1. Germline values: CDR1 MDHEN, CDR2 SYDVKM. This CDR3 is 13 amino acids long. V dropped 5 bases and J dropped 2; count of bases not matched to a gene: 3. CDR3 residues: CASSIGQAYEQYF. In DNA, the CDR3 is TGTGCCAGCAGTATCGGACAGGCCTACGAGCAGTACTTC.

This clonotype was seen a handful of times. V and J are TRBV7-2 and TRBJ2-4; the D gene is possibly TRBD2 (6 bases). V lost 8 bases to trimming and J lost 2 bases, with 19 bases between them. In germline, CDR1 is SGHTA, CDR2 FQGNSA. The CDR3 sequence is 16 residues long. The CDR3 DNA is TGTGCCAGCGGGCACGGGGGAGGTGGAACCAAAAACATTCAGTACTTC. Amino acid sequence: CASGHGGGGTKNIQYF.

The chain carries TRBV18 and TRBJ1-1; no firm D call. This CDR3 is built from 13 residues. Looked up from germline, CDR1 is KGHSH and CDR2 is LQKENI. V lost 3 bases and J lost 3, with 8 bases in between. The CDR3 loop is CASSPQEDTEAFF. The CDR3 coding sequence is TGTGCCAGCTCACCCCAGGAGGACACTGAAGCTTTCTTT.

A single count supports this clonotype. The V call is TRBV9, the J call TRBJ2-7; D call uncertain. Trimming shortened V by 5 bases and J by 5 bases, and 20 bases separated the two germline ends. CDR3 length: 15 residues. CDR1 and CDR2 from the germline V gene are SGDLS and YYNGEE. The CDR3 reads CASSIGSSLVHEQYF. The CDR3 region has the DNA TGTGCCAGCAGTATCGGGTCCTCCCTAGTCCACGAGCAGTACTTC.

This clonotype was found a few times. The rearrangement uses TRBV24-1 and TRBJ2-2, with a possible D match to TRBD2 (7 bases). The CDR3 is made up of 15 amino acids. V shed 4 bases and J shed 3 bases, with 11 bases lying between them. CDR1 is KGHDR and CDR2 is SFDVKD in the germline V gene. CDR3 nucleotide sequence: TGTGCCACCAGTGAAACAGGGAGGGACACCGGGGAGCTGTTTTTT. Translating gives CATSETGRDTGELFF.

The V call is TRBV29-1, the J call TRBJ1-1; D not certain. CDR3 length: 13 residues. With 7 bases removed from V and 0 bases from J, the gap between germline ends came to 12 bases. Germline lookup yields CDR1 SQVTM and CDR2 ANQGSEA. The CDR3 nucleotides read TGCAGCGCCGACCGAAATATGAACACTGAAGCTTTCTTT. Protein sequence: CSADRNMNTEAFF.

The DNA for the CDR3 is TGTGCCAGCGGGCCGGGCCCCAGCACCTTC. As protein: CASGPGPSTF. The chain is built from TRBV28 and TRBJ1-2; D is unclear. The CDR3 sequence is 10 residues long. CDR1 is MDHEN and CDR2 is SYDVKM in the germline V gene. Trimming shortened V by 8 bases and J by 13 bases, and 14 bases separated the two germline ends.

The J gene is TRBJ2-3, the V gene TRBV7-2, with a tentative D call TRBD1 (6 bases). The CDR3 spans 15 residues. From germline, CDR1 is SGHTA and CDR2 FQGNSA. V lost 0 bases and J lost 4, with 11 bases in between. Here the CDR3 DNA reads TGTGCCAGCAGCTTAGCTGTTGGGGGCCCAGATACGCAGTATTTT. This gives the protein CASSLAVGGPDTQYF.

The gene calls are TRBV7-9 and TRBJ2-7; D may correspond to TRBD1 or TRBD2 (5 bases each). The CDR3 extends over 14 amino acids. Germline V lookup: CDR1 SEHNR, CDR2 FQNEAQ (reference sequence). V dropped 0 bases and J dropped 0 bases, with 6 bases sitting between them. CDR3 DNA: TGTGCCAGCAGCTTAGCAGGGACCTCCTACGAGCAGTACTTC. Translating gives CASSLAGTSYEQYF.

V gene TRBV6-5 combines with J gene TRBJ1-1, with TRBD1 identical over 11 bases. J was trimmed by 5 bases and V by 3 bases; bases with no gene match: 5. Germline-derived CDR1 and CDR2 are MNHEY and SVGAGI. CDR3 size: 15 residues. The CDR3 nucleotides are TGTGCCAGCAGTTATTACGGGACAGGGGGTACTGAAGCTTTCTTT. Its protein product is CASSYYGTGGTEAFF.

This clonotype was seen ten or more times. J is TRBJ2-1 and V is TRBV24-1, with D perhaps matching TRBD1 (5 bases). The length of the CDR3 is 13 residues. The germline V and J ends were trimmed by 4 bases and 5 bases, with 8 bases remaining between them. Germline V gives CDR1 KGHDR, CDR2 SFDVKD. The CDR3 spells CATSEPGNNEQFF. In DNA, the CDR3 is TGTGCCACCAGTGAGCCAGGGAACAATGAGCAGTTCTTC.

This clonotype showed up just a few times. The chain is built from TRBV7-2 and TRBJ2-7, with D perhaps TRBD2 (6 bases). Germline CDR1 SGHTA, CDR2 FQGNSA. This CDR3 comprises 15 residues. V was pared by 5 bases and J by 6 bases, with 20 bases between. CDR3 protein: CASSPMGGRGGEQYF. Written as DNA, the CDR3 is TGTGCCAGCAGCCCTATGGGGGGTAGAGGTGGCGAGCAGTACTTC. Full variable domain (rest looked up from reference TRBV7-2 and TRBJ2-7): GAGVSQSPSNKVTEKGKDVELRCDPISGHTALYWYRQSLGQGLEFLIYFQGNSAPDKSGLPSDRFSAERTGGSVSTLTIQRTQQEDSAVYLCASSPMGGRGGEQYFGPGTRLTVT.

The V call is TRBV18, the J call TRBJ1-1; D might be TRBD1 (5 bases). CDR3 length equals 12 residues. In germline, CDR1 is KGHSH, CDR2 LQKENI. Between the trimmed V and J ends, which lost 10 bases and 4 bases, there was a span of 13 bases. The CDR3 nucleotides are TGTGCCACCTCCGTCGGGGGCACTGAAGCTTTCTTT. This codes for CATSVGGTEAFF. Complete variable domain (other parts from reference TRBV18 and TRBJ1-1): NAGVMQNPRHLVRRRGQEARLRCSPMKGHSHVYWYRQLPEEGLKFMVYLQKENIIDESGMPKERFSAEFPKEGPSILRIQQVVRGDSAAYFCATSVGGTEAFFGQGTRLTVV.